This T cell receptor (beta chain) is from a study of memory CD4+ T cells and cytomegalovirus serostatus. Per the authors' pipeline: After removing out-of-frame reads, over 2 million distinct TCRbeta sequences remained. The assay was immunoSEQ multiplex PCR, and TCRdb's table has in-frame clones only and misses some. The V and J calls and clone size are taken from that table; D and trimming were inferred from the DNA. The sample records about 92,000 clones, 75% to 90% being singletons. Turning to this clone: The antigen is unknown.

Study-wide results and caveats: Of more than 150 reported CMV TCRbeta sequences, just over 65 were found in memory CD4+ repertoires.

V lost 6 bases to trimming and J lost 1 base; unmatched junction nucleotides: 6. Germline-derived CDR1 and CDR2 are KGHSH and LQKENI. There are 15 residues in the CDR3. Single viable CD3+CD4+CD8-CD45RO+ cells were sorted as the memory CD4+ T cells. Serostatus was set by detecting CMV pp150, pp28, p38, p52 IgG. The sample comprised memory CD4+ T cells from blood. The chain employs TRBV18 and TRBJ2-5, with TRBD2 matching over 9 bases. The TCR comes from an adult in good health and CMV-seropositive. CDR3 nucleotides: TGTGCCAGCTCTCGGACTAGCGTCGGCCAAGAGACCCAGTACTTC. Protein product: CASSRTSVGQETQYF.